This record concerns one TCR beta chain sequence. Trimming took off 6 bases at V and 9 bases at J, with 12 bases between the two ends. This CDR3 is built from 13 residues. From germline, CDR1 is MNHNS and CDR2 SASEGT. This sample is drawn from a study of T cell changes during pregnancy in multiple sclerosis. Data came from immunoSEQ multiplex PCR; TCRdb stores just in-frame clones and leaves some out. The sample yields around 52,000 clones, just under 90% seen once. The receptor comes from a human donor whose cells served as feeder cells for cultures in a pregnancy study. The V and J genes are TRBV6-1 and TRBJ1-6, with D perhaps matching TRBD1 (5 bases). Sequencing was done on a sample of peripheral blood from another person, used as feeder cells. CDR3 amino acids: CASRTGDLSPLHF. For the CDR3, the DNA is TGTGCCAGCAGGACGGGGGACCTTTCACCCCTCCACTTT.